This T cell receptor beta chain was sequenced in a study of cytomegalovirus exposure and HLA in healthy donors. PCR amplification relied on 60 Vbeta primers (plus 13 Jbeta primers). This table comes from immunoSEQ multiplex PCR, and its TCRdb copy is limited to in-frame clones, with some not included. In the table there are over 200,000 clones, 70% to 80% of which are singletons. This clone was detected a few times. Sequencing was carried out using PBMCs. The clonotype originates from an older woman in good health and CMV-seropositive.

CDR3 loop: CASMRPGVNEKLFF. CDR3 DNA sequence: TGTGCCAGTATGAGGCCGGGAGTTAATGAAAAACTGTTTTTT. The chain is built from TRBV19 and TRBJ1-4; D unresolved. The CDR3 spans 14 residues. The germline V and J ends were trimmed by 7 bases and 4 bases, with 13 bases remaining between them. CDR1 is LNHDA and CDR2 is SQIVND in the germline V gene (reference sequence).